Listed here is a single T cell receptor (beta chain). MiXCR, applied by TCRdb to the 5' RACE reads, yields one record per CDR3 protein. This table has about 690,000 distinct CDR3 sequences, approximately 22% appearing once. The entry originates in a study of identical twins. The V end lost 5 bases, the J end lost 6 bases, and 23 bases lay between the germline ends. In germline, CDR1 is DFQATT, CDR2 SNEGSKA (reference sequence). The length of the CDR3 is 16 residues. These sequences were also reported in another study, on T cells expressing NK-cell markers.

This rearrangement joins TRBV20-1 to TRBJ2-1; the D gene is possibly TRBD2 (6 bases). The origin of this receptor is a woman younger than 30 in good health. Material for sequencing was PBMCs. The CDR3 spells CSAAGYNLRLRNEQFF. In DNA, the CDR3 is TGCAGTGCTGCGGGGTATAACCTACGGCTTCGCAATGAGCAGTTCTTC.